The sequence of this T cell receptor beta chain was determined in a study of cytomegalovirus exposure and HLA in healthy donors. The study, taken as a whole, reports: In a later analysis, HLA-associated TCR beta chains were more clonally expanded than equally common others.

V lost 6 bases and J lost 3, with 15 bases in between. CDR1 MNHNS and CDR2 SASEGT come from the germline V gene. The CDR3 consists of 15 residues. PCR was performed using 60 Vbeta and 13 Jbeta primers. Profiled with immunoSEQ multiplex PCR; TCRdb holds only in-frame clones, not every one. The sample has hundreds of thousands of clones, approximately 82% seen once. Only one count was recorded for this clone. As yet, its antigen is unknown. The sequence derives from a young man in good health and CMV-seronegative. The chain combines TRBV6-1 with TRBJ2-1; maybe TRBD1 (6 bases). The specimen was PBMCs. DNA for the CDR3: TGTGCCAGCAGCCTTGGACAGAACTACTACAATGAGCAGTTCTTC. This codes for CASSLGQNYYNEQFF.